One sample yielded the 14 T cell receptor beta chains listed below, sequenced in a study of graft-versus-host responses after intestinal transplantation. The protocol was immunoSEQ multiplex PCR, while the TCRdb copy is restricted to in-frame clones and leaves out a portion. This sample has about 78,000 clones, with roughly 90% found just once. These TCRs are of unknown antigen specificity. This specimen consisted of unstimulated CD8+ T cells sorted from spleen or lymph node cells, obtained before transplant. The source of these receptors is a human donor who was the organ donor for an intestinal transplant.

Written as DNA, the CDR3 is TGTGCCAGCAGCTCCAGGGGTTCCACTGAAGCTTTCTTT. Amino acids: CASSSRGSTEAFF. The gene calls are TRBV5-6 and TRBJ1-1; D may be TRBD1 (6 bases). The CDR3 spans 13 residues. Trimming left V 3 bases short and J 4 bases short, with 10 bases between. Germline V lookup: CDR1 SGHDT, CDR2 YYEEEE.

The chain uses TRBV4-3 and TRBJ2-1; a weak D match, TRBD2 (6 bases). CDR1 and CDR2 (germline): LGHNA, YSLEER. The V end lost 3 bases, the J end lost 7 bases, and 13 bases lay between the germline ends. This CDR3 has 14 residues. The CDR3 here is CASSQSPSANEQFF. CDR3 DNA: TGCGCCAGCAGCCAGAGCCCTAGCGCAAATGAGCAGTTCTTC.

The chain recombines TRBV5-1 with TRBJ2-2; 7 bases map to TRBD1. CDR1 and CDR2 from the germline V gene are SGHRS and YFSETQ. The CDR3 loop spans 15 amino acids. Losses at the gene ends were 0 bases for V and 3 bases for J; bases not matched to a gene: 2. Written as DNA, the CDR3 is TGCGCCAGCAGCTTGGGACAGGGTGACACCGGGGAGCTGTTTTTT. Its translation is CASSLGQGDTGELFF.

This clone was counted at least ten times. The rearrangement links TRBV5-1 to TRBJ1-2; D is unclear. This CDR3 is built from 16 residues. Per the germline V gene, CDR1 is SGHRS and CDR2 is YFSETQ. V was cut by 0 bases and J by 3 bases, with 15 bases left in between. CDR3 amino acids: CASSLVGVRLDYGYTF. As DNA, the CDR3 is TGCGCCAGCAGCTTGGTCGGAGTTAGGCTGGACTATGGCTACACCTTC.

V and J are TRBV27 and TRBJ2-1, with 9 bases that match TRBD1. V shed 6 bases and J 8 bases; nucleotides not matched to a gene: 14. Germline CDR1 and CDR2: MNHEY and SMNVEV (reference sequence). The CDR3 runs 16 residues. CDR3 residues: CASSPITGGWEYEQFF. For the CDR3, the DNA is TGTGCCAGCAGCCCAATTACAGGGGGCTGGGAGTATGAGCAGTTCTTC.

This rearrangement joins TRBV13 to TRBJ1-4, with 8 bases matching TRBD1. CDR1 and CDR2 from the germline V gene are PRHDT and FYEKMQ (reference sequence). V trimming: 8 bases; J trimming: 4 bases; junction bases outside the gene matches: 3. CDR3 length: 13 residues. The CDR3 nucleotides read TGTGCCAGCTCCGGACAGGGTAATGAAAAACTGTTTTTT. It encodes CASSGQGNEKLFF. The full variable domain, with the rest looked up from reference TRBV13 and TRBJ1-4, is AAGVIQSPRHLIKEKRETATLKCYPIPRHDTVYWYQQGPGQDPQFLISFYEKMQSDKGSIPDRFSAQQFSDYHSELNMSSLELGDSALYFCASSGQGNEKLFFGSGTQLSVL.

The rearrangement uses TRBV4-1 and TRBJ2-5; D gene uncertain. The CDR3 is 13 amino acids. Trimming removed 0 bases from V and 4 bases from J, with 6 bases in between. Germline CDR1 reads MGHRA; CDR2 reads YSYEKL. The CDR3 region is CASSQEESETQYF. CDR3 nucleotides: TGCGCCAGCAGCCAAGAGGAGTCAGAGACCCAGTACTTC.

By share of the sample, this clone is medium-sized (0.01 to 0.1%). CDR3 in amino acids: CASSNRRQGFTEAFF. CDR3 sequence (DNA): TGTGCCAGCAGCAACCGCAGACAGGGTTTCACTGAAGCTTTCTTT. This sequence joins TRBV7-9 and TRBJ1-1, with 7 bases lining up with TRBD1. Per the germline V gene, CDR1 is SEHNR and CDR2 is FQNEAQ (reference sequence). Trimming removed 5 bases from V and 4 bases from J; junction bases left unmatched: 10. This CDR3 spans 15 amino acids.

V usage is TRBV29-1 and J usage is TRBJ2-1; 7 bases match TRBD1. The CDR3 is made up of 15 amino acids. J gave up 5 bases and V 4 bases, and 11 bases lay outside the gene matches. CDR1 is SQVTM, CDR2 ANQGSEA, per germline. CDR3: CSVVISDRVDNEQFF. The CDR3 region has the DNA TGCAGCGTTGTTATAAGTGACAGGGTGGACAATGAGCAGTTCTTC.

The chain is built from TRBV28 and TRBJ1-5; 9 bases map to TRBD1. Per the germline V gene, CDR1 is MDHEN and CDR2 is SYDVKM. Trimming removed 5 bases from V and 16 bases from J; junction bases left unmatched: 12. The CDR3 sequence is 13 residues long. CDR3 nucleotides: TGTGCCAGCAGTATGCTGGGGACAGGGCCCCGACATTTT. Residues: CASSMLGTGPRHF.

This clone was observed a handful of times. V usage is TRBV5-4 and J usage is TRBJ2-7, with 10 bases fitting TRBD2. CDR1 is SGHNT, CDR2 YYREEE, per germline (reference sequence). Losses at the gene ends were 4 bases for V and 6 bases for J; bases not matched to a gene: 10. This CDR3 has 15 residues. The CDR3, as DNA: TGTGCCAGCAGCCTAGGGACTAGCGCCCGCGTCGAGCAGTACGTC. The encoded protein is CASSLGTSARVEQYV.

V usage is TRBV5-1 and J usage is TRBJ2-4, with D possibly TRBD2 on 5 matching bases. The CDR3 has 14 amino acids. From germline, CDR1 is SGHRS and CDR2 YFSETQ. The V and J ends lost 5 bases and 0 bases respectively, with 9 bases between them. CDR3 in DNA: TGCGCCAGCAGTCAACGGGGAGCCAAAAACATTCAGTACTTC. Its translation: CASSQRGAKNIQYF.

This clone showed up just a few times. This chain joins TRBV2 and TRBJ2-5; TRBD1 might be the D (6 bases). V shed 3 bases and J shed 4 bases, with 15 bases lying between them. Looked up from germline, CDR1 is SNHLY and CDR2 is FYNNEI. The CDR3 runs 15 residues. CDR3 sequence: CASSDNRVVPETQYF. Here the CDR3 DNA reads TGTGCCAGCAGTGACAACAGGGTAGTCCCAGAGACCCAGTACTTC.

The chain's CDR3 is CASSDLGGYVLESGIQYF. DNA for the CDR3: TGTGCCAGCAGTGATCTAGGAGGTTACGTCCTAGAAAGCGGCATTCAGTACTTC. The gene calls are TRBV6-1 and TRBJ2-4, with D perhaps matching TRBD2 (5 bases). The CDR3 has 18 amino acids. Germline V gives CDR1 MNHNS, CDR2 SASEGT. Between the trimmed V and J ends, which lost 3 bases and 9 bases, there was a span of 27 bases.